This is a list of T cell receptor beta chains from one sample in a study of blood T cell repertoires in COVID-19. The method was immunoSEQ multiplex PCR; TCRdb's version includes in-frame clones alone and lacks a portion of them. This sample has 120,000 to 150,000 clones, with roughly 80% found just once. The sequenced material came from peripheral blood. The receptors derive from a human donor in a cohort sampled during active COVID-19. Both conserved end residues are part of each CDR3. D genes are given only for firm matches. Clone size is not always given. Where it is, it says once, few, many or a class for expanded clones.

cdr3_aa cdr3_nt v_call clone_size d_call j_call
CASSNAGRQETQYF TGTGCCAGCAGCAATGCTGGCAGGCAAGAGACCCAGTACTTC TRBV3-1/TRBV3-2 NA NA TRBJ2-5
CACYRRTNTEAFF TGTGCCTGTTACAGGCGTACGAACACTGAAGCTTTCTTT TRBV30 NA NA TRBJ1-1
CASSDGRGRPNYGYTF TGTGCCAGCAGTGACGGCAGGGGGCGGCCCAACTATGGCTACACCTTC TRBV6-1 NA TRBD1 TRBJ1-2
CASGQGGETQYF TGCGCCAGTGGACAGGGGGGAGAGACCCAGTACTTC TRBV5-1 NA TRBD1 TRBJ2-5
CSVDHDRDRGPNTEAFF TGCAGCGTTGACCACGACCGGGACAGGGGGCCGAACACTGAAGCTTTCTTT TRBV29-1 NA TRBD1 TRBJ1-1
CASSQTGDYGYTF TGCGCCAGCAGTCAGACGGGGGACTATGGCTACACCTTC TRBV10-2 NA NA TRBJ1-2
CASTKPGGTEAFF TGTGCCAGCACAAAACCGGGGGGCACTGAAGCTTTCTTT TRBV6-5 NA NA TRBJ1-1
CASTPGTKTNEQFF TGTGCCAGCACTCCGGGGACTAAGACAAATGAGCAGTTCTTC TRBV27 NA TRBD2 TRBJ2-1
CASSLTSQQPQHF TGTGCCAGCAGTTTAACATCCCAACAGCCCCAGCATTTT TRBV12-3/TRBV12-4 NA NA TRBJ1-5
CASSSRILDGYTF TGTGCCAGCAGTTCGCGGATCCTCGATGGCTACACCTTC TRBV28 many NA TRBJ1-2
CASSISTSGRERGSTGELFF TGTGCCAGTAGTATAAGTACTAGCGGGAGGGAGAGGGGATCCACCGGGGAGCTGTTTTTT TRBV19 NA TRBD2 TRBJ2-2
CASSVEPSSAAEQFF TGTGCCAGCAGCGTAGAACCGTCCTCGGCGGCTGAGCAGTTCTTC TRBV9 once NA TRBJ2-1
CASSWDSSSGNTIYF TGTGCCAGCAGCTGGGACAGCAGCTCTGGAAACACCATATATTTT TRBV5-8 few TRBD1 TRBJ1-3
CASSEGFGRSLF TGTGCCAGCAGTGAAGGATTTGGCAGGTCGCTCTTC TRBV2 NA NA TRBJ2-4
CASSQGAGGALGYGYTF TGCGCCAGCAGCCAAGGGGCAGGGGGCGCTTTGGGCTATGGCTACACCTTC TRBV4-1 few TRBD1 TRBJ1-2
CASSLSRGQETQYF TGTGCCAGCAGCTTATCCAGGGGCCAAGAGACCCAGTACTTC TRBV7-9 NA NA TRBJ2-5
CASTKPSGREPGELFF TGTGCCAGCACCAAGCCTAGCGGGAGGGAGCCCGGGGAGCTGTTTTTT TRBV6-7 NA TRBD2 TRBJ2-2
CASSEAQTGAGNTIYF TGTGCCAGCAGTGAAGCGCAGACAGGGGCTGGAAACACCATATATTTT TRBV2 NA TRBD1 TRBJ1-3
CASSLGQDSSYEQYF TGTGCCAGCAGCTTGGGCCAGGACAGCTCCTACGAGCAGTACTTC TRBV5-8 NA NA TRBJ2-7
CSVEHENQRSFHYNEQFF TGCAGCGTTGAACACGAGAACCAGCGCTCCTTCCACTACAATGAGCAGTTCTTC TRBV29-1 NA NA TRBJ2-1
CASSAGVSGNTIYF TGTGCCAGCAGCGCGGGGGTATCTGGAAACACCATATATTTT TRBV11-3 NA NA TRBJ1-3
CASSLDGQGNEQFF TGCGCCAGCAGCTTGGACGGACAGGGTAATGAGCAGTTCTTC TRBV5-1 NA TRBD1 TRBJ2-1
CASSARGSERVQPQHF TGTGCCAGCAGCGCCAGGGGGTCTGAGAGGGTTCAGCCCCAGCATTTT TRBV27 once TRBD1 TRBJ1-5
CASSYPDRGNYGYTF TGTGCCAGCAGTTACCCGGACAGGGGGAACTATGGCTACACCTTC TRBV6-5 few TRBD1 TRBJ1-2
CASSLRDSGYTF TGTGCCAGCAGCCTCCGGGACAGTGGCTACACCTTC TRBV3-1/TRBV3-2 NA TRBD1 TRBJ1-2
CAIRSSGAQETQYF TGTGCCATCAGGTCTAGCGGGGCTCAAGAGACCCAGTACTTC TRBV10-3 NA TRBD2 TRBJ2-5
CASSINQGLEQPQHF TGTGCCAGTAGTATTAACCAGGGTCTGGAGCAGCCCCAGCATTTT TRBV19 NA NA TRBJ1-5
CASAPLTGQETQYF TGTGCCAGCGCCCCCTTGACAGGGCAAGAGACCCAGTACTTC TRBV28 once TRBD1 TRBJ2-5
CASRQGINYGYTF TGTGCCAGCAGACAGGGAATAAACTATGGCTACACCTTC TRBV3-1/TRBV3-2 NA NA TRBJ1-2
CASSWDRGWTEAFF TGTGCCAGCAGTTGGGACAGGGGATGGACTGAAGCTTTCTTT TRBV13 NA TRBD1 TRBJ1-1
CASSEAVGRGTEAFF TGTGCCAGCAGTGAAGCAGTGGGCAGAGGGACTGAAGCTTTCTTT TRBV2 NA NA TRBJ1-1
CASSYNRVTEAFF TGTGCCAGCAGTTACAACAGGGTGACTGAAGCTTTCTTT TRBV6-5 NA NA TRBJ1-1
CASSLVLENTGELFF TGCGCCAGCAGCTTGGTACTAGAGAACACCGGGGAGCTGTTTTTT TRBV5-1 few NA TRBJ2-2
CASSSTTTSGGADLLETQYF TGTGCCAGCAGCTCCACTACGACTAGCGGGGGGGCCGATCTGCTTGAGACCCAGTACTTC TRBV13 NA TRBD2 TRBJ2-5
CASGRSGQGANYGYTF TGCGCCAGCGGCCGTTCGGGACAGGGAGCTAACTATGGCTACACCTTC TRBV5-1 NA TRBD1 TRBJ1-2